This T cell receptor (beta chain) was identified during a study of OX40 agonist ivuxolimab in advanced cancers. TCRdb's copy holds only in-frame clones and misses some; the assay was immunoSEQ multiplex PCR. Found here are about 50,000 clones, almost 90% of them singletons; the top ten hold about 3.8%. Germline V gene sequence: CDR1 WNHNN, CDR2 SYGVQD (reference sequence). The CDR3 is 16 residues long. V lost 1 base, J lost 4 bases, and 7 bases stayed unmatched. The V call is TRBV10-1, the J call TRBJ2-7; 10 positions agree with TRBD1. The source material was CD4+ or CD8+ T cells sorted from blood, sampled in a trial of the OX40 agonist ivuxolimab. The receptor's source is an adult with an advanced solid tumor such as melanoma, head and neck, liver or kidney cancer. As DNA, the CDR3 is TGCGCCAGCAGTGAGTTCTTGGGGACAGGGGATTACGAGCAGTACTTC. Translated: CASSEFLGTGDYEQYF.